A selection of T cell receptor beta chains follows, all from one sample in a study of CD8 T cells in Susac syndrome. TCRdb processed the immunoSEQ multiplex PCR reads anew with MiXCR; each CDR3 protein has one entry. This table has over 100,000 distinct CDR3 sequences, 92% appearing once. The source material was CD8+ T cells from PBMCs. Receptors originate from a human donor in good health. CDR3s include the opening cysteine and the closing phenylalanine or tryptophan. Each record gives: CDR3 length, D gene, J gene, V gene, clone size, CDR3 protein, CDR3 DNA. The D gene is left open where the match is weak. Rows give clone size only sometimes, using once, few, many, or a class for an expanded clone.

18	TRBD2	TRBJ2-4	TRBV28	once	CASSKLTSLGGRENIQYF	TGTGCCAGCAGTAAACTAACTAGCTTGGGAGGGCGGGAAAACATTCAGTACTTC
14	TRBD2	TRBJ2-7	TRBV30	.	CAWSVSGGTYEQYF	TGTGCCTGGAGTGTAAGCGGGGGGACCTACGAGCAGTACTTC
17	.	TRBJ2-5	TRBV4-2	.	CASSRTTSSTPQETQYF	TGTGCCAGCAGCCGGACGACCTCGTCTACCCCGCAAGAGACCCAGTACTTC
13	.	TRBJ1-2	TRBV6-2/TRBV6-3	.	CASNQGRSDGYTF	TGTGCCAGCAATCAGGGCCGCTCGGATGGCTACACCTTC
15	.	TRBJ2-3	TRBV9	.	CASSPLGLSTDTQYF	TGTGCCAGCAGCCCCCTCGGGCTTAGCACAGATACGCAGTATTTT
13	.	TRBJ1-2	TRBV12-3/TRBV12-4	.	CASSFYSNYGYTF	TGTGCCAGCAGTTTTTACAGCAACTATGGCTACACCTTC
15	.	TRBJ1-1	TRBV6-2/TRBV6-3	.	CASRRDDEAGTEAFF	TGTGCCAGCAGGAGGGACGATGAGGCCGGCACTGAAGCTTTCTTT
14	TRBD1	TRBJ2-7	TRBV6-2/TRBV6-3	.	CASIRDSASYEQYF	TGTGCCAGCATTAGGGACAGTGCCTCCTACGAGCAGTACTTC
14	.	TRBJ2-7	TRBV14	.	CASSRAGLAYEQYF	TGTGCCAGCAGCCGGGCGGGATTGGCCTACGAGCAGTACTTC
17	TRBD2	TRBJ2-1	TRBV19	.	CASSIVNLAGSYNEQFF	TGTGCCAGTAGTATAGTTAATCTAGCGGGATCCTACAATGAGCAGTTCTTC
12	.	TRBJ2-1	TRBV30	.	CAWGSSYNEQFF	TGTGCCTGGGGGAGCTCCTACAATGAGCAGTTCTTC
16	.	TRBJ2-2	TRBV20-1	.	CSALNLGSATTGELFF	TGCAGTGCCCTCAATCTGGGAAGCGCGACCACCGGGGAGCTGTTTTTT
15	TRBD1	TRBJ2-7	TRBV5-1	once	CASSWGRDSPYEQYF	TGCGCCAGCAGCTGGGGCCGGGACAGTCCCTACGAGCAGTACTTC
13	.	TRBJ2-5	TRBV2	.	CASRADREGTQYF	TGTGCCAGCAGGGCCGACAGGGAGGGGACCCAGTACTTC
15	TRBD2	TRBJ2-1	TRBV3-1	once	CASSGVGGGAGEQFF	TGTGCCAGCAGCGGGGTTGGCGGGGGGGCCGGTGAGCAGTTCTTC
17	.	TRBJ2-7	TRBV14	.	CASSQETQWNQPTEQYF	TGTGCCAGCAGCCAAGAAACACAGTGGAACCAGCCGACAGAGCAGTACTTC
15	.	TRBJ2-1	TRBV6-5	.	CASRIPGAGYNEQFF	TGTGCCAGCAGAATCCCCGGGGCGGGGTACAATGAGCAGTTCTTC